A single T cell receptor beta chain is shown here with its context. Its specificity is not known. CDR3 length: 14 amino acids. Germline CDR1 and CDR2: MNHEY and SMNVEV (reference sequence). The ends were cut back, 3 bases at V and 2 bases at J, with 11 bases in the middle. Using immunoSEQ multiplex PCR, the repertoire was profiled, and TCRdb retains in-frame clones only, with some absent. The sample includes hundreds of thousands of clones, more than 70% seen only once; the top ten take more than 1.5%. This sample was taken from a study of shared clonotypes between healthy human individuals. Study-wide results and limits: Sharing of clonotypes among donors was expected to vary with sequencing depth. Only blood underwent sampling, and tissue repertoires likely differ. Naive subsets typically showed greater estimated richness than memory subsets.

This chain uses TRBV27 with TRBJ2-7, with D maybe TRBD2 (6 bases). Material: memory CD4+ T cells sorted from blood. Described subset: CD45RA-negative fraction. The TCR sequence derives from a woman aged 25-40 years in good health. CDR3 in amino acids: CASSFVGGTYEQYF. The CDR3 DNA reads TGTGCCAGCAGTTTTGTGGGGGGAACCTACGAGCAGTACTTC.